This TCR beta chain was recovered during a study of cytomegalovirus exposure and HLA in healthy donors. This CDR3 is 16 amino acids long. Germline assignment: CDR1 SGHRS and CDR2 YFSETQ. V lost 0 bases, J lost 2 bases, and 3 bases stayed unmatched. This clone came up a few times. Its specificity is not known. Study-wide findings and caveats: Most TCR sequences were rare, but some public TCRs occurred in many donors. A link between a missense DCLRE1C variant and TCR beta V- and J-gene trimming emerged from a later analysis. The study flagged some 180 TCR beta chains as cytomegalovirus-associated. Versus the 666-donor mean, an Asian-associated ancestry cluster reportedly showed fewer N-insertions in a later analysis.

PCR amplification relied on 60 Vbeta primers (plus 13 Jbeta primers). Assay: immunoSEQ multiplex PCR; the TCRdb copy retains only in-frame clones and omits some. The sample shows approximately 97,000 clones, 83% of them seen only once. Sequencing was done on a sample of PBMCs. The chain links TRBV5-1 to TRBJ1-3, with 9 bases matching TRBD1. The sequence was obtained from a man aged 40-55 years in good health and CMV-seronegative. CDR3 residues: CASSLEGTGTGNTIYF. The CDR3 DNA follows: TGCGCCAGCAGCTTGGAAGGGACAGGGACTGGAAACACCATATATTTT. Variable domain in full (rest from reference TRBV5-1 and TRBJ1-3): KAGVTQTPRYLIKTRGQQVTLSCSPISGHRSVSWYQQTPGQGLQFLFEYFSETQRNKGNFPGRFSGRQFSNSRSEMNVSTLELGDSALYLCASSLEGTGTGNTIYFGEGSWLTVV.